Following are 25 T cell receptor beta chains from one sample sequenced in a study of beta chain features in type 1 diabetes (dated by TCRdb to 2016 to 2019). Libraries were built with the immunoSEQ multiplex PCR assay. The entire isolated RNA was reverse transcribed using the High Capacity cDNA Reverse Transcription Kit, and thus expressed TCRB transcripts were sequenced. Here the immuneACCESS table is served through TCRdb, limited to in-frame sequences with V and J called. Missing clones are a known gap in these copies; in checked studies unresolved V genes cover under half, and the rest lacks a known reason. Recorded for this sample are under 450,000 clones; around 16% of them occurred a single time. The ten top clones hold about 0.02% of the sample. Sequenced input: naive CD4+ T cells from blood. What this sample's cell subset or site label stands for: true naive CD4+ T cells. These receptors were obtained from a woman under 30 in good health.

The chain joins TRBV7-2 to TRBJ2-3; TRBD2 matches at 7 bases. Trimming took 5 bases from V and 0 from J; bases not matched to a gene: 5. The germline gives CDR1 SGHTA, CDR2 FQGNSA. This CDR3 spans 15 amino acids. Here the CDR3 reads CASSRGLPSTDTQYF. CDR3 nucleotides: TGTGCCAGCAGCCGGGGACTACCCAGCACAGATACGCAGTATTTT.

This clone was detected only a few times. V gene TRBV4-1 combines with J gene TRBJ2-5; D may be TRBD1 (6 bases). The ends were cut back, 3 bases at V and 3 bases at J, with 17 bases in the middle. CDR3 length equals 16 residues. Germline loops: CDR1 MGHRA, CDR2 YSYEKL. CDR3 DNA sequence: TGCGCCAGCAGCCAGGGGGCTGGGGTTGGGGAAGAGACCCAGTACTTC. It encodes CASSQGAGVGEETQYF.

This chain uses TRBV28 with TRBJ1-1, with D unresolved. Germline values: CDR1 MDHEN, CDR2 SYDVKM. The CDR3 loop spans 16 amino acids. Trimming stripped 8 bases from V and 5 bases from J, with 24 bases between. This chain's CDR3 is CASCPPEGPPRTEAFF. The CDR3 nucleotides are TGTGCCAGCTGCCCCCCGGAGGGCCCGCCGAGGACTGAAGCTTTCTTT.

This clone showed up just a few times. The rearrangement links TRBV30 to TRBJ1-2; D ambiguous. V lost 2 bases to trimming and J lost 8 bases, with 24 bases between them. Germline CDR1 and CDR2: GTSNPN and SVGIG (reference sequence). The CDR3 covers 16 residues. The CDR3 sequence is CAWSWSGPGSTGGYTF. CDR3 coding DNA: TGTGCCTGGAGTTGGTCGGGCCCCGGAAGTACGGGGGGCTACACCTTC. The entire variable domain, with the rest obtained from reference TRBV30 and TRBJ1-2, is as follows: SQTIHQWPATLVQPVGSPLSLECTVEGTSNPNLYWYRQAAGRGLQLLFYSVGIGQISSEVPQNLSASRPQDRQFILSSKKLLLSDSGFYLCAWSWSGPGSTGGYTFGSGTRLTVV.

There are a few counts of this clone. The same CDR3 can be traced to other DNA sequences in this sample. The chain uses TRBV28 and TRBJ2-5, with 9 bases fitting TRBD2. Germline V gives CDR1 MDHEN, CDR2 SYDVKM. V was clipped by 5 bases and J by 3 bases; unmatched bases: 4. The CDR3 sequence is 14 residues long. The CDR3, as DNA: TGTGCCAGCAGTCTCGGCGGGAGGGAAGAGACCCAGTACTTC. This gives the protein CASSLGGREETQYF.

This chain connects TRBV29-1 to TRBJ2-4, with TRBD1 matching over 8 bases. V was clipped by 4 bases and J by 2 bases; unmatched bases: 4. CDR3 size: 14 residues. The germline gives CDR1 SQVTM, CDR2 ANQGSEA. The CDR3 reads CSVAQGATKNIQYF. DNA for the CDR3: TGCAGCGTTGCCCAGGGGGCAACCAAAAACATTCAGTACTTC.

The chain recombines TRBV19 with TRBJ2-3; 10 nucleotides align to TRBD2. CDR1 is LNHDA and CDR2 is SQIVND in the germline V gene (reference sequence). With V trimmed by 4 bases and J by 4 bases, 11 bases remained unmatched. The CDR3 sequence is 17 residues long. The CDR3 sequence is CASSTRPSGSLADTQYF. CDR3 nucleotides: TGTGCCAGTAGTACCCGTCCTAGCGGGAGCTTGGCAGATACGCAGTATTTT.

This clone was seen a handful of times. The chain employs TRBV4-1 and TRBJ2-4; D not resolved. Germline CDR1 and CDR2: MGHRA and YSYEKL. V was cut by 0 bases and J by 0 bases, with 12 bases left in between. The CDR3 totals 17 residues. In DNA form, the CDR3 reads TGCGCCAGCAGCCAAGAAGTGGCCGCTTTAGCCAAAAACATTCAGTACTTC. It is translated as CASSQEVAALAKNIQYF.

The rearrangement links TRBV21-1 to TRBJ2-3; the table assigns TRBD1, which was not confirmed against the DNA. TRBV21-1 is labeled a pseudogene. The CDR3 sequence is 15 residues long. The CDR3 region has the DNA TGTGCCAGCAGCAAGGGGGCAATCCCCACAGATACGCAGTATTTT. It encodes CASSKGAIPTDTQYF.

The chain links TRBV29-1 to TRBJ2-2, with a possible D match to TRBD2 (5 bases). The CDR3 is made up of 13 amino acids. Germline V gene data show CDR1 as SQVTM and CDR2 as ANQGSEA. V was pared by 4 bases and J by 3 bases, with 9 bases between. For the CDR3, the DNA is TGCAGCGTTGGAGGGATCTACACCGGGGAGCTGTTTTTT. It encodes CSVGGIYTGELFF.

In its sample, this clone was seen a few times. The gene calls are TRBV7-2 and TRBJ2-7; possibly TRBD1 for D (5 bases). This CDR3 contains 14 residues. Per germline, CDR1 SGHTA and CDR2 FQGNSA. V gave up 1 base and J gave up 7 bases, with 14 bases separating them. CDR3 coding DNA: TGTGCCAGCAGCTTAGTTAGGGGTTCAGGGGAGCAGTACTTC. It specifies CASSLVRGSGEQYF. Full variable domain (rest looked up from reference TRBV7-2 and TRBJ2-7): GAGVSQSPSNKVTEKGKDVELRCDPISGHTALYWYRQSLGQGLEFLIYFQGNSAPDKSGLPSDRFSAERTGGSVSTLTIQRTQQEDSAVYLCASSLVRGSGEQYFGPGTRLTVT.

This chain uses TRBV7-9 with TRBJ2-5; the match to TRBD1 covers 10 bases. The CDR3 is 15 amino acids. CDR1 SEHNR and CDR2 FQNEAQ come from the germline V gene (reference sequence). The junction had 5 bases not matched to a gene; V was cut back by 3 bases and J by 4 bases. CDR3 nucleotide sequence: TGTGCCAGCAGCTTGGGACAGGGGATCAGAGAGACCCAGTACTTC. It specifies CASSLGQGIRETQYF.

The chain has TRBV10-3 and TRBJ2-3; 8 nucleotides line up with TRBD2. The J segment lost 1 base and the V segment lost 2 bases, leaving 8 bases of the junction unmatched. CDR1 is ENHRY and CDR2 is SYGVKD in the germline V gene. This CDR3 is 17 amino acids long. The CDR3 bases are TGTGCCATCAGTGAGATATCCATAGCGGGGCGCACAGATACGCAGTATTTT. Translated, it gives CAISEISIAGRTDTQYF.

The gene calls are TRBV4-2 and TRBJ2-3; D is uncertain. CDR3 length: 14 amino acids. V lost 0 bases and J lost 5, with 9 bases in between. Germline loops: CDR1 LGHNA, CDR2 YNFKEQ. CDR3 protein: CASSQDRPGDTQYF. CDR3 nucleotide sequence: TGTGCCAGCAGCCAAGATCGACCAGGAGATACGCAGTATTTT.

This chain uses TRBV6-5 with TRBJ2-6; D is undetermined. This CDR3 contains 11 residues. The V gene's germline CDR1 is MNHEY and CDR2 SVGAGI. V lost 0 bases to trimming and J lost 13 bases, with 4 bases between them. CDR3 region: CASSYSEVLTF. CDR3 DNA sequence: TGTGCCAGCAGTTACTCGGAGGTCCTGACTTTC.

This clone was seen a few times. J is TRBJ2-2 and V is TRBV30; TRBD2 might be the D (7 bases). V lost 1 base, J lost 5 bases, and 14 bases lay in between. CDR3 size: 15 residues. The germline V gene has CDR1 GTSNPN and CDR2 SVGIG (reference sequence). The CDR3 sequence: CAWSGGGEGTGELFF. CDR3 in DNA: TGTGCCTGGAGTGGAGGGGGGGAAGGGACCGGGGAGCTGTTTTTT.

This CDR3 is CASSRRDRDFNQPQHF. CDR3 nucleotides: TGTGCCAGTAGTAGGAGGGACAGGGATTTCAATCAGCCCCAGCATTTT. The chain recombines TRBV19 with TRBJ1-5; TRBD1 aligns across 9 bases. Trimming took 4 bases from V and 3 from J; bases not matched to a gene: 7. The CDR3 totals 16 residues. Per the germline V gene, CDR1 is LNHDA and CDR2 is SQIVND (reference sequence).

The genes are TRBV6-5 and TRBJ1-2; 8 bases match TRBD1. Germline lookup yields CDR1 MNHEY and CDR2 SVGAGI. CDR3 length equals 15 residues. The V gene end was trimmed by 10 bases and the J gene end by 2 bases; junction bases not matched to a gene: 12. CDR3 protein: CATHRSDRGNYGYTF. The CDR3 DNA follows: TGTGCCACCCATAGATCCGACAGGGGAAACTATGGCTACACCTTC.

The CDR3 nucleotides read TGTGCCAGCAGTGTATCCAGGGTAGAAAACGAGCAGTACTTC. This sequence encodes CASSVSRVENEQYF. The gene calls are TRBV2 and TRBJ2-7; a weak D match, TRBD1 (5 bases). V lost 4 bases and J 5 bases, leaving 15 bases between the germline ends. The CDR3 spans 14 residues. The germline V gene encodes CDR1 SNHLY and CDR2 FYNNEI.

This chain joins TRBV6-5 and TRBJ1-4, with D unresolved. The CDR3 is made up of 14 amino acids. V lost 6 bases to trimming and J lost 0 bases, with 8 bases between them. Germline lookup yields CDR1 MNHEY and CDR2 SVGAGI. The CDR3 DNA is TGTGCCAGCAGCGGAGCAGCAACTAATGAAAAACTGTTTTTT. This encodes CASSGAATNEKLFF.

This clone was counted a few times. The CDR3 region has the DNA TGCGCCAGCAGCTTGAGCGCGTCAGGGGGCACCGGGGAGCTGTTTTTT. Encoded protein: CASSLSASGGTGELFF. The chain combines TRBV5-1 with TRBJ2-2; TRBD1 matches 7 bases. CDR3 length: 16 amino acids. J was trimmed by 4 bases and V by 1 base; bases with no gene match: 7. The germline CDR1 and CDR2 sequences are SGHRS and YFSETQ.

The rearrangement joins TRBV29-1 to TRBJ2-1; D is ambiguous. Trimming stripped 6 bases from V and 0 bases from J, with 15 bases between. Germline V gives CDR1 SQVTM, CDR2 ANQGSEA. The CDR3 totals 15 residues. CDR3 loop: CSVRLVLSSYNEQFF. CDR3 nucleotides: TGCAGCGTACGGCTAGTCCTGAGCTCCTACAATGAGCAGTTCTTC.

The CDR3 region has the DNA TGTGCCATCAGGGTGGACAGGGGCGACTACAATGAGCAGTTCTTC. This gives the protein CAIRVDRGDYNEQFF. This chain links TRBV10-3 with TRBJ2-1, with TRBD1 identical over 9 bases. The CDR3 consists of 15 residues. Germline-derived CDR1 and CDR2 are ENHRY and SYGVKD. The junction had 6 bases not matched to a gene; V was cut back by 6 bases and J by 3 bases.

The chain recombines TRBV6-5 with TRBJ1-3; D remains unclear. The germline V gene has CDR1 MNHEY and CDR2 SVGAGI. V lost 2 bases, J lost 0 bases, and 8 bases lay in between. This CDR3 is built from 15 residues. CDR3 protein: CASSYDTFSGNTIYF. CDR3 bases: TGTGCCAGCAGTTACGACACCTTCTCTGGAAACACCATATATTTT.

This clone has a handful of counts. V gene TRBV27 combines with J gene TRBJ2-4; D ambiguous. V gave up 6 bases and J gave up 1 base, with 10 bases separating them. The length of the CDR3 is 14 residues. CDR1 and CDR2 from the germline V gene are MNHEY and SMNVEV (reference sequence). As DNA, the CDR3 is TGTGCCAGCAGGCGGTCTGGGGCCAAAAACATTCAGTACTTC. This translates into CASRRSGAKNIQYF.